The TCR beta chain described here comes from a study of T cell changes during pregnancy in multiple sclerosis. Clones were sequenced by immunoSEQ multiplex PCR, and TCRdb holds only the in-frame ones, with some missing. The sample lists approximately 38,000 clones; more than 90% were seen once. With V trimmed by 6 bases and J by 9 bases, 14 bases remained unmatched. This CDR3 spans 15 amino acids. Germline V CDR1 and CDR2: LNHDA, SQIVND (reference sequence). The chain recombines TRBV19 with TRBJ2-1; TRBD2 aligns across 7 bases. Source: CD8+ T cells from peripheral blood mononuclear cells, taken in the third trimester of pregnancy. The clonotype originates from a female donor with multiple sclerosis, enrolled in a pregnancy study. The CDR3 reads CASSMGPGGGREQFF. For the CDR3, the DNA is TGTGCCAGTAGCATGGGACCGGGAGGCGGGCGTGAGCAGTTCTTC.